This section outlines one TCR beta chain sequence together with its context. This sample is drawn from a study of shared clonotypes between healthy human individuals. The length of the CDR3 is 15 residues. The V gene end was trimmed by 4 bases and the J gene end by 5 bases; junction bases not matched to a gene: 9. Germline lookup yields CDR1 SGHDT and CDR2 YYEEEE. TCRdb's copy holds only in-frame clones and misses some; the assay was immunoSEQ multiplex PCR. The repertoire holds 950,000 to 1,300,000 clones, with approximately 70% as singletons. This clonotype was sampled from a man aged 18 to 29 in good health. The chain has TRBV5-6 and TRBJ2-5, with TRBD1 identical over 9 bases. The specimen was memory CD4+ T cells sorted from blood. Described subset: CD45RA-negative fraction. The CDR3 DNA reads TGTGCCAGCAGCCTACTACAGGGGGCATTGGAGACCCAGTACTTC. Protein: CASSLLQGALETQYF.